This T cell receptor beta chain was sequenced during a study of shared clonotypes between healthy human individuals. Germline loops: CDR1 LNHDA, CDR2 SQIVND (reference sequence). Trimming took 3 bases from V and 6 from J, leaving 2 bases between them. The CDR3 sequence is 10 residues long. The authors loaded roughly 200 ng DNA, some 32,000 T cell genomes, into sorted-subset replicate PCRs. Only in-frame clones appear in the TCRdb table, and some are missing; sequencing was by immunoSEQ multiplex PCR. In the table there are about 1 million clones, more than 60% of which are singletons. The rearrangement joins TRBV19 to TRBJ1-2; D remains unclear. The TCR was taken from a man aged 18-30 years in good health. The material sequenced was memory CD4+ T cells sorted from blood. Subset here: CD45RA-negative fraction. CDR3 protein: CASSMNGYTF. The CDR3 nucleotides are TGTGCCAGTAGTATGAATGGCTACACCTTC. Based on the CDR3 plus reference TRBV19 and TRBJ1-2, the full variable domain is DGGITQSPKYLFRKEGQNVTLSCEQNLNHDAMYWYRQDPGQGLRLIYYSQIVNDFQKGDIAEGYSVSREKKESFPLTVTSAQKNPTAFYLCASSMNGYTFGSGTRLTVV.